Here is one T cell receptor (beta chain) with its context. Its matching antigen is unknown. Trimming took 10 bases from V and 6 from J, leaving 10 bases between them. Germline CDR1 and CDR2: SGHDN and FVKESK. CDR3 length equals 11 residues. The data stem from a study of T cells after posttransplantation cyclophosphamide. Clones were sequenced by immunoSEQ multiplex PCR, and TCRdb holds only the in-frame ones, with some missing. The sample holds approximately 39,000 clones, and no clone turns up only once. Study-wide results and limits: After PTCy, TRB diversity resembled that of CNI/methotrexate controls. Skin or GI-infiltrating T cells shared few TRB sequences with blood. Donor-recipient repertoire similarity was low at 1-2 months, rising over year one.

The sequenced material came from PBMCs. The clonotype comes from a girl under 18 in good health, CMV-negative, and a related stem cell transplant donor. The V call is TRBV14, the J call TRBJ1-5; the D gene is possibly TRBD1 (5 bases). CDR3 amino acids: CAIAGGQPQHF. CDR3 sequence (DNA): TGTGCCATTGCGGGGGGTCAGCCCCAGCATTTT.